The T cell receptor beta chain described here comes from a study of CD8+ T cells in alopecia areata. General study findings and limits: Sequencing of scalp samples also captures resident alphabeta T cells of normal skin.

Turning to this clone: Its antigen is unknown.

Extracted RNA was reverse transcribed into cDNA, the sequencing template. Assay: immunoSEQ multiplex PCR; the TCRdb copy retains only in-frame clones and omits some. The table shows 120,000 or so clones, with roughly 50% occurring only once. J was trimmed by 3 bases and V by 6 bases; bases with no gene match: 9. Germline CDR1 reads SQVTM; CDR2 reads ANQGSEA. The CDR3 covers 14 residues. The TCR comes from a human donor with alopecia areata. The sample consisted of NKG2D-low CD8+ T cells sorted from blood. V gene TRBV29-1 combines with J gene TRBJ2-7; 9 bases align to TRBD1. In DNA form, the CDR3 reads TGCAGCGTATTAAGTGGGACAGGGCGCTACGAGCAGTACTTC. This translates into CSVLSGTGRYEQYF.